Each of the 3 T cell receptor beta chains below was sequenced from the same sample in a study of beta chain features in type 1 diabetes. The authors reverse transcribed all of the isolated RNA, so sequencing captured expressed TCRB transcripts. Only in-frame clones appear in the TCRdb table, and some are missing; sequencing was by immunoSEQ multiplex PCR. The sample has some 130,000 clones; approximately 9% are singletons. Their antigens are not known. Whole-study results and caveats: TCRB CDR3s were moderately but significantly shorter in Type 1 diabetes patients in all four CD4+ subsets.

Material: central memory CD4+ T cells from blood. Receptors were obtained from a young man with type 1 diabetes.

In this sample, this clone turned up a few times. This sequence joins TRBV11-3 and TRBJ2-3, with D possibly TRBD1 on 6 matching bases. Trimming removed 2 bases at V and 5 bases at J, with 11 bases between. From germline, CDR1 is SGHNT and CDR2 YENEEA. The CDR3 is 14 residues long. The CDR3 here is CASSLSSGVDTQYF. The CDR3 DNA is TGTGCCAGCAGCTTATCATCAGGGGTAGATACGCAGTATTTT.

This chain uses TRBV9 with TRBJ2-1, with 16 positions matching TRBD2. The V and J ends lost 4 bases and 8 bases, in that order; junction bases with no gene match: 6. Per the germline V gene, CDR1 is SGDLS and CDR2 is YYNGEE. There are 16 residues in the CDR3. The chain's CDR3 is CASSLGTSGGADEQFF. The CDR3 DNA reads as TGTGCCAGCAGCCTGGGGACTAGCGGGGGGGCGGATGAGCAGTTCTTC.

The V call is TRBV4-1, the J call TRBJ2-3; 12 bases align to TRBD2. Losses at the gene ends were 1 base for V and 6 bases for J; bases not matched to a gene: 5. The CDR3 covers 16 residues. Germline V gene data show CDR1 as MGHRA and CDR2 as YSYEKL. CDR3 DNA: TGCGCCAGCAGCCAAGCACCTAGCGGGGGGGGCGATACGCAGTATTTT. This gives the protein CASSQAPSGGGDTQYF.